The present entry profiles one TCR beta chain with its context. Its antigen is unknown. The sample belongs to a study of regulatory T cells in long-lasting Graves disease. Whole-study results and caveats: Limited samples may have lowered accuracy.

V trimming: 8 bases; J trimming: 4 bases; junction bases outside the gene matches: 6. This CDR3 is built from 14 residues. In germline, CDR1 is MNHNS, CDR2 SASEGT. Indicated time point: newly diagnosed GD, antithyroid drugs for less than 3 months. TCR sequences were obtained from RNA taken from PBMCs. In this cohort, patients came from an endocrinology department located in Xi'an, China. With iRepertoire HTBI primers and Arm-PCR of CDR3 regions, TCR beta libraries were built. Original processing methods: Analysis of the samples identified 50 to 65 TRBV and around 13 TRBJ segments. TCRdb re-called the multiplex PCR reads with MiXCR, one entry per CDR3 protein. TCRdb, not the authors, supplied the V and J calls. The table lists roughly 400,000 distinct CDR3 sequences, less than 20% of them singletons, with under 30% in the top ten. Another study also made use of these data, one on T cells in Graves' hyperthyroidism and ophthalmopathy. Turning to that study: HTBI primers were the set used in a first-round RT-PCR of the TCR CDR3.

Sample: peripheral blood mononuclear cells (PBMCs), taken at new diagnosis, from a patient treated with antithyroid drugs. The J gene is TRBJ2-7, the V gene TRBV6-1; 12 bases are a match to TRBD2. The TCR originated in a woman aged 18-29 years with Graves disease. CDR3 loop: CASARTSGIYEQYF. Here the CDR3 DNA reads TGTGCCAGCGCCAGGACTAGCGGGATTTACGAGCAGTACTTC.